The 29 T cell receptor beta chains reported below all come from one sample, sequenced in a study of blood T cell repertoires in COVID-19. Some clones are missing from TCRdb's copy, which holds only in-frame ones; the method was immunoSEQ multiplex PCR. The data contain hundreds of thousands of clones, roughly 86% of them seen just once; the ten biggest clones take up less than 9.5%. Specimen: peripheral blood. The source of these receptors is a woman aged 45-60 years who had recovered from COVID-19.

V and J are TRBV5-1 and TRBJ2-2; the D is unclear. Germline assignment: CDR1 SGHRS and CDR2 YFSETQ. Between the trimmed V and J ends, which lost 2 bases and 5 bases, there was a span of 13 bases. This CDR3 contains 15 residues. CDR3 sequence reads: CASSFLRPGTGELFF. The CDR3 nucleotides are TGCGCCAGCAGCTTCCTTAGGCCAGGAACCGGGGAGCTGTTTTTT.

The V gene is TRBV28, the J gene TRBJ1-1; D remains ambiguous. Germline V CDR1 and CDR2: MDHEN, SYDVKM. The V end lost 6 bases, the J end lost 7 bases, and 15 bases lay between the germline ends. The CDR3 contains 13 residues. The DNA of the CDR3 is TGTGCCAGCAGCGTGCCCCTGGCAAGTGAAGCTTTCTTT. Residues: CASSVPLASEAFF.

This clone has just one count. The rearrangement joins TRBV2 to TRBJ2-3, with TRBD1 matching over 11 bases. Germline-derived CDR1 and CDR2 are SNHLY and FYNNEI. V was clipped by 5 bases and J by 2 bases; unmatched bases: 18. The CDR3 is 20 residues long. CDR3 region: CASSYPIGTGGGHNTDTQYF. The CDR3 bases are TGTGCCAGCAGTTACCCGATCGGGACAGGGGGAGGCCACAACACAGATACGCAGTATTTT.

The rearrangement joins TRBV3-1 (or the pseudogene TRBV3-2) to TRBJ1-1; 8 bases agree with TRBD1. The V segment lost 6 bases and the J segment 1 base; nucleotides outside the gene matches: 1. The CDR3 contains 13 residues. Per germline, CDR1 LGHDT and CDR2 YNNKEL (reference sequence). The CDR3 spells CASRDRANTEAFF. The CDR3, as DNA: TGTGCCAGCAGGGACAGGGCGAACACTGAAGCTTTCTTT.

This chain links TRBV4-2 with TRBJ1-1; no clear D. Germline-derived CDR1 and CDR2 are LGHNA and YNFKEQ. The CDR3 totals 15 residues. V dropped 0 bases and J dropped 1 base, with 9 bases sitting between them. CDR3 sequence (DNA): TGTGCCAGCAGCCAAGATCTGGGCTGGAACACTGAAGCTTTCTTT. This sequence encodes CASSQDLGWNTEAFF.

This sequence joins TRBV7-2 and TRBJ1-4; D unresolved. This CDR3 has 12 amino acids. V was shortened by 6 bases and J by 2 bases, with 4 bases between the two germline ends. Germline CDR1 reads SGHTA; CDR2 reads FQGNSA. The CDR3 protein is CASRATNEKLFF. DNA of the CDR3: TGTGCCAGCAGGGCCACTAATGAAAAACTGTTTTTT.

CDR3 DNA: TGTGCCAGCAGCTTGGTCAGCGGGACTACCATTGATAGAGATACGCAGTATTTT. The encoded protein is CASSLVSGTTIDRDTQYF. The chain uses TRBV5-4 and TRBJ2-3, with 7 nucleotides matching TRBD2. The CDR3 covers 18 residues. Germline values: CDR1 SGHNT, CDR2 YYREEE (reference sequence). V shed 0 bases and J 5 bases; nucleotides not matched to a gene: 15.

The J gene is TRBJ2-2, the V gene TRBV4-1; D may be TRBD2 (6 bases). CDR3 length: 15 amino acids. CDR1 and CDR2 from the germline V gene are MGHRA and YSYEKL. The V end lost 1 base, the J end lost 5 bases, and 11 bases lay between the germline ends. The CDR3 reads CASSQAGVRTGELFF. In nucleotides, the CDR3 is TGCGCCAGCAGCCAAGCGGGGGTAAGGACCGGGGAGCTGTTTTTT.

The chain has TRBV21-1 and TRBJ1-2; the D call of TRBD1 is as the table states it, not checked on the DNA. TRBV21-1 is deemed a pseudogene. CDR3 length: 19 amino acids. The DNA of the CDR3 is TGTGCCAGCAGCCCCGCGTGTCCAAATCGGGACAGGGTAGTTAGCGGCTACACCTTC. As protein: CASSPACPNRDRVVSGYTF.

The chain uses TRBV11-1 and TRBJ1-1; a possible D gene is TRBD1 (6 bases). This CDR3 is built from 12 residues. Germline CDR1 reads SGHAT; CDR2 reads FQDESV (reference sequence). V lost 4 bases to trimming and J lost 8 bases, with 11 bases between them. The CDR3 is CASSWGRSEAFF. In DNA form, the CDR3 reads TGTGCCAGCAGCTGGGGGCGGAGCGAAGCTTTCTTT.

This chain uses TRBV6-5 with TRBJ2-1; TRBD1 aligns across 7 bases. Germline V gene lookup returns CDR1 MNHEY and CDR2 SVGAGI. The CDR3 extends over 14 amino acids. Trimming at V came to 7 bases and at J to 5 bases, leaving 8 bases not matched to a gene. DNA for the CDR3: TGTGCCAGCACCCGAGGGACAGTAGACAATGAGCAGTTCTTC. It translates to CASTRGTVDNEQFF.

The CDR3 sequence is CACPGTGVHEQYF. Written as DNA, the CDR3 is TGTGCCTGCCCCGGGACAGGGGTTCACGAGCAGTACTTC. V is TRBV30 and J is TRBJ2-7, with 10 bases lining up with TRBD1. The CDR3 contains 13 residues. Germline V lookup: CDR1 GTSNPN, CDR2 SVGIG (reference sequence). Unmatched junction bases numbered 7, after V lost 6 bases and J lost 5 bases. Supplemented by reference TRBV30 and TRBJ2-7, the full variable domain reads SQTIHQWPATLVQPVGSPLSLECTVEGTSNPNLYWYRQAAGRGLQLLFYSVGIGQISSEVPQNLSASRPQDRQFILSSKKLLLSDSGFYLCACPGTGVHEQYFGPGTRLTVT.

V gene TRBV6-5 combines with J gene TRBJ2-3, with TRBD1 matching over 8 bases. The trim removed 5 bases at V and 3 bases at J, leaving 7 bases unmatched. The CDR3 loop spans 15 amino acids. Per germline, CDR1 MNHEY and CDR2 SVGAGI. In DNA form, the CDR3 reads TGTGCCAGCAGTCGGACAGGGTTTAGTACAGATACGCAGTATTTT. Translated: CASSRTGFSTDTQYF.

In this sample, this clone turned up a few times. V usage is TRBV24-1 and J usage is TRBJ2-3; 12 nucleotides line up with TRBD2. The V gene's germline CDR1 is KGHDR and CDR2 SFDVKD. With 9 bases clipped from V and 2 bases from J, the junction kept 5 bases outside the gene matches. The CDR3 runs to 15 residues. The CDR3 DNA sequence: TGTGCCACCTCTAGACTAGCGGGAGACACAGATACGCAGTATTTT. This codes for CATSRLAGDTDTQYF.

V usage is TRBV4-3 and J usage is TRBJ2-2; TRBD2 is a possible D gene (7 bases). The CDR3 loop spans 18 amino acids. The V end lost 1 base, the J end lost 4 bases, and 19 bases lay between the germline ends. In germline, CDR1 is LGHNA, CDR2 YSLEER. The CDR3 protein is CASSQAPRGGAPTGELFF. The CDR3 DNA reads as TGCGCCAGCAGCCAAGCTCCAAGAGGGGGGGCCCCCACCGGGGAGCTGTTTTTT.

This clone was counted only a few times. This same CDR3 is encoded by further DNA sequences in the sample. CDR3 residues: CAISESRGLETQYF. The CDR3 DNA follows: TGTGCCATCAGTGAGTCGAGGGGGTTGGAGACCCAGTACTTC. V and J are TRBV10-3 and TRBJ2-5, with D perhaps matching TRBD1 (6 bases). Germline V gene data show CDR1 as ENHRY and CDR2 as SYGVKD. This CDR3 is built from 14 residues. With 0 bases removed from V and 5 bases from J, the gap between germline ends came to 10 bases.

A few counts support this clone. The V call is TRBV3-1 (or the pseudogene TRBV3-2), the J call TRBJ1-2, with 7 bases fitting TRBD1. The CDR3 contains 13 residues. Germline V lookup: CDR1 LGHDT, CDR2 YNNKEL (reference sequence). The trim removed 0 bases at V and 8 bases at J, leaving 3 bases unmatched. The chain's CDR3 is CASSQDQGEGYTF. The CDR3 DNA sequence: TGTGCCAGCAGCCAAGACCAGGGGGAGGGCTACACCTTC.

The chain has TRBV30 and TRBJ2-7; 12 bases line up with TRBD2. This CDR3 has 15 residues. With V trimmed by 2 bases and J by 4 bases, 6 bases remained unmatched. Germline CDR1 and CDR2: GTSNPN and SVGIG (reference sequence). CDR3 sequence (DNA): TGTGCCTGGAGTCCCCTAGCGGGAGGGCGATACGAGCAGTACTTC. Its translation is CAWSPLAGGRYEQYF. Based on the CDR3 plus reference TRBV30 and TRBJ2-7, the full variable domain is SQTIHQWPATLVQPVGSPLSLECTVEGTSNPNLYWYRQAAGRGLQLLFYSVGIGQISSEVPQNLSASRPQDRQFILSSKKLLLSDSGFYLCAWSPLAGGRYEQYFGPGTRLTVT.

This clone was seen a few times. The chain joins TRBV5-4 to TRBJ2-5; the D gene is possibly TRBD1 (6 bases). The V gene's germline CDR1 is SGHNT and CDR2 YYREEE (reference sequence). The CDR3 covers 14 residues. Trimming removed 5 bases from V and 0 bases from J, with 11 bases in between. CDR3 coding DNA: TGTGCCAGCAGAAGGGACAAGAACCAAGAGACCCAGTACTTC. As protein: CASRRDKNQETQYF.

The chain recombines TRBV6-5 with TRBJ1-1, with a weak D call TRBD1 (6 bases). The CDR3 runs to 13 residues. Germline values: CDR1 MNHEY, CDR2 SVGAGI. The ends were cut back, 11 bases at V and 1 base at J, with 14 bases in the middle. The CDR3 DNA reads TGTGCCGGAAGACAGGACGGGAACACTGAAGCTTTCTTT. Translating it yields CAGRQDGNTEAFF.

The rearrangement links TRBV28 to TRBJ1-1; possible D gene TRBD1, 6 bases. Germline CDR1 reads MDHEN; CDR2 reads SYDVKM. The CDR3 consists of 14 residues. Trimming took 7 bases from V and 3 from J, leaving 15 bases between them. The CDR3 DNA reads as TGTGCCAGCACCAAAAGGGGACACTACACTGAAGCTTTCTTT. Protein: CASTKRGHYTEAFF.

The V call is TRBV4-3, the J call TRBJ2-3, with a weak D call TRBD2 (6 bases). This CDR3 region has 16 residues. V dropped 4 bases and J dropped 2 bases, with 16 bases sitting between them. Germline loops: CDR1 LGHNA, CDR2 YSLEER. CDR3: CASSRYLGGDTDTQYF. The CDR3, as DNA: TGCGCCAGCAGCCGATATCTGGGCGGGGACACAGATACGCAGTATTTT.

This sequence joins TRBV4-3 and TRBJ2-4; 7 bases agree with TRBD2. The V and J ends lost 1 base and 0 bases, in that order; junction bases with no gene match: 6. CDR1 and CDR2 from the germline V gene are LGHNA and YSLEER. This CDR3 has 17 amino acids. CDR3 protein: CASSQVVSGLAKNIQYF. The CDR3 nucleotides are TGCGCCAGCAGCCAAGTGGTTAGCGGGTTAGCCAAAAACATTCAGTACTTC.

The chain links TRBV7-2 to TRBJ2-1; D remains unclear. V was shortened by 0 bases and J by 3 bases, with 6 bases between the two germline ends. CDR3 length equals 14 residues. Looked up from germline, CDR1 is SGHTA and CDR2 is FQGNSA. DNA of the CDR3: TGTGCCAGCAGCTTAGCGGAGAACTACAATGAGCAGTTCTTC. Amino acids: CASSLAENYNEQFF.

The J gene is TRBJ2-1, the V gene TRBV2; 8 nucleotides match TRBD2. The CDR3 sequence is 15 residues long. CDR1 SNHLY and CDR2 FYNNEI come from the germline V gene. The V gene end was trimmed by 6 bases and the J gene end by 5 bases; junction bases not matched to a gene: 9. The DNA of the CDR3 is TGTGCCAGCAGCGATCGGGGGGGTATAAACAATGAGCAGTTCTTC. Protein sequence: CASSDRGGINNEQFF.

Here the CDR3 DNA reads TGTGCCAGTAGTCCCGGGACAGGCGAGGGTCAGCCCCAGCATTTT. Its translation: CASSPGTGEGQPQHF. The J gene is TRBJ1-5, the V gene TRBV19; 8 bases line up with TRBD1. The J segment lost 6 bases and the V segment lost 5 bases, leaving 9 bases of the junction unmatched. CDR1 and CDR2 from the germline V gene are LNHDA and SQIVND (reference sequence). There are 15 residues in the CDR3.

This chain uses TRBV6-6 with TRBJ1-4; D unclear. V was clipped by 6 bases and J by 12 bases, with 14 bases between them. The germline CDR1 and CDR2 sequences are MNHNY and SVGAGI (reference sequence). This CDR3 region has 12 residues. CDR3 nucleotide sequence: TGTGCCAGCAGCCGCGGGTTTGTGGAACTGTTTTTT. Its protein is CASSRGFVELFF.

The chain is built from TRBV6-5 and TRBJ1-5; 7 bases line up with TRBD1. From germline, CDR1 is MNHEY and CDR2 SVGAGI. CDR3 size: 15 residues. The V segment lost 7 bases and the J segment 7 bases; nucleotides outside the gene matches: 13. CDR3 in DNA: TGTGCCAGCACCGAATTGACAGGGATAGGACAGCCCCAGCATTTT. It codes for CASTELTGIGQPQHF.

This clone was counted only a few times. The chain joins TRBV5-5 to TRBJ2-1; D is ambiguous. The V and J ends lost 1 base and 1 base respectively, with 9 bases between them. The V gene's germline CDR1 is SGHKS and CDR2 YYEKEE (reference sequence). CDR3 length: 15 amino acids. This chain's CDR3 is CASSLSQISYNEQFF. The CDR3 DNA is TGTGCCAGCAGCTTGTCTCAGATTTCCTACAATGAGCAGTTCTTC.